This entry lists 28 T cell receptor beta chains sequenced from one sample in a study of long-term antiretroviral therapy in people with HIV. It was version v3.0 of the immunoSEQ assay that was run at survey level. The protocol was immunoSEQ multiplex PCR, while the TCRdb copy is restricted to in-frame clones and leaves out a portion. This table holds thousands of clones, about 83% found once. The sample here was unsorted PBMCs, taken 0.3 years before starting antiretroviral therapy. The receptors were sampled from a man aged 30-40 years with HIV.

CDR3 amino acids: CASSQGKGFQETQYF. The CDR3 DNA is TGCGCCAGCAGCCAAGGAAAAGGCTTCCAAGAGACCCAGTACTTC. V gene TRBV4-1 combines with J gene TRBJ2-5, with D unresolved. Deletions cut 1 base from V and 1 base from J, with 10 bases between. This CDR3 has 15 amino acids. The germline V gene has CDR1 MGHRA and CDR2 YSYEKL.

V usage is TRBV4-1 and J usage is TRBJ1-2; perhaps TRBD1 as D (6 bases). Germline CDR1 MGHRA, CDR2 YSYEKL. This CDR3 spans 15 amino acids. Trimming shortened V by 6 bases and J by 0 bases, and 14 bases separated the two germline ends. CDR3 nucleotide sequence: TGCGCCAGCAGTGTCCCTGGGACAACTAACTATGGCTACACCTTC. This encodes CASSVPGTTNYGYTF.

V gene TRBV6-5 combines with J gene TRBJ1-2, with D uncertain. Germline CDR1 reads MNHEY; CDR2 reads SVGAGI. This CDR3 has 13 residues. The V and J ends lost 5 bases and 1 base respectively, with 8 bases between them. The CDR3 DNA sequence: TGTGCCAGCAGTCCCTCTCATAACTATGGCTACACCTTC. Translation: CASSPSHNYGYTF.

J is TRBJ1-1 and V is TRBV7-2; no definite D call. Germline loops: CDR1 SGHTA, CDR2 FQGNSA. Trimming pared 2 bases from V and 0 bases from J, leaving 7 bases between. This CDR3 spans 14 amino acids. This chain's CDR3 is CASSLMRVNTEAFF. Written as DNA, the CDR3 is TGTGCCAGCAGCTTAATGCGGGTGAACACTGAAGCTTTCTTT.

The chain couples TRBV18 to TRBJ1-2; D is possibly TRBD1 (5 bases). CDR3 length: 13 residues. V lost 8 bases and J lost 2, with 12 bases in between. In germline, CDR1 is KGHSH, CDR2 LQKENI. In DNA form, the CDR3 reads TGTGCCAGCGTACAGGACGGGAACTATGGCTACACCTTC. This translates into CASVQDGNYGYTF.

The V and J genes are TRBV6-6 and TRBJ2-7, with 7 bases lining up with TRBD2. The CDR3 loop spans 14 amino acids. Losses at the gene ends were 6 bases for V and 3 bases for J; bases not matched to a gene: 8. Germline assignment: CDR1 MNHNY and CDR2 SVGAGI (reference sequence). The CDR3 loop reads CASSQTGTIYEQYF. The CDR3 coding sequence is TGTGCCAGCAGCCAAACCGGGACTATCTACGAGCAGTACTTC.

V is TRBV5-4 and J is TRBJ2-7; 10 nucleotides line up with TRBD2. Germline V lookup: CDR1 SGHNT, CDR2 YYREEE (reference sequence). The V gene end was trimmed by 0 bases and the J gene end by 5 bases; junction bases not matched to a gene: 5. The CDR3 is 15 residues long. The CDR3, as DNA: TGTGCCAGCAGCTTGGGACTAGCGGGTCTGGACGAGCAGTACTTC. Translation gives CASSLGLAGLDEQYF.

This clone was seen a handful of times. The J gene is TRBJ2-3, the V gene TRBV7-6, with 7 bases that match TRBD2. Germline CDR1 and CDR2: SGHVS and FNYEAQ. The CDR3 length is 15 residues. Trimming removed 4 bases from V and 3 bases from J; junction bases left unmatched: 7. The CDR3 sequence is CASSSRGEGTDTQYF. In DNA form, the CDR3 reads TGTGCCAGCAGCTCCCGGGGGGAAGGGACAGATACGCAGTATTTT.

The chain couples TRBV6-7 to TRBJ1-4; D call uncertain. TRBV6-7 is an ORF; its function is uncertain. The CDR3 sequence is 14 residues long. The V end lost 11 bases, the J end lost 5 bases, and 18 bases lay between the germline ends. DNA for the CDR3: TGTGCCGGGGTAGGGAGGCCCCTCAATGAAAAACTGTTTTTT. It yields the protein CAGVGRPLNEKLFF.

A remark on this clone: The junction shows a germline mismatch at one end, possibly a read error. The genes are TRBV19 and TRBJ2-2; D is possibly TRBD1 or TRBD2 (6 bases each). This CDR3 is 16 amino acids long. Germline lookup yields CDR1 LNHDA and CDR2 SQIVND (reference sequence). The CDR3 is CASSMDPGAKTGELFF. CDR3 coding DNA: TGTGCCAGTAGTATGGACCCGGGGGCGAAGACCGGGGAGCTGTTTTTT.

This clone was recorded once. The rearrangement links TRBV28 to TRBJ2-7; D unclear. Germline CDR1 reads MDHEN; CDR2 reads SYDVKM. The CDR3 extends over 12 amino acids. Deletions cut 5 bases from V and 1 base from J, with 6 bases between. CDR3 region: CASSDGSYEQYF. DNA for the CDR3: TGTGCCAGCAGTGACGGATCCTACGAGCAGTACTTC.

This clone showed up just a few times. The chain has TRBV19 and TRBJ1-1; D is perhaps TRBD1 (6 bases). CDR3 length: 13 residues. V lost 5 bases and J lost 10, with 17 bases in between. Germline V lookup: CDR1 LNHDA, CDR2 SQIVND (reference sequence). CDR3 protein: CASSPPAGAGAFF. The CDR3, as DNA: TGTGCCAGTAGTCCGCCAGCAGGGGCAGGAGCTTTCTTT.

V and J are TRBV5-4 and TRBJ2-3; 14 bases are shared with TRBD2. The germline CDR1 and CDR2 sequences are SGHNT and YYREEE (reference sequence). V was clipped by 4 bases and J by 0 bases; unmatched bases: 7. The CDR3 has 18 residues. CDR3 in amino acids: CASSQGLAGGPSTDTQYF. The CDR3 DNA reads as TGTGCCAGCAGCCAAGGACTAGCGGGGGGACCCAGCACAGATACGCAGTATTTT.

The chain uses TRBV28 and TRBJ2-5, with D hard to call. CDR3 length equals 15 residues. Trimming left V 7 bases short and J 1 base short, with 16 bases between. Germline V gene lookup returns CDR1 MDHEN and CDR2 SYDVKM. The CDR3 protein is CASNSGDVLQETQYF. The CDR3, as DNA: TGTGCCAGCAACTCGGGCGATGTACTCCAAGAGACCCAGTACTTC. Based on the CDR3 plus reference TRBV28 and TRBJ2-5, the full variable domain is DVKVTQSSRYLVKRTGEKVFLECVQDMDHENMFWYRQDPGLGLRLIYFSYDVKMKEKGDIPEGYSVSREKKERFSLILESASTNQTSMYLCASNSGDVLQETQYFGPGTRLLVL.

CDR3 protein: CASSLDKNTGELFF. Written as DNA, the CDR3 is TGTGCCAGCAGCTTGGACAAGAACACCGGGGAGCTGTTTTTT. This sequence joins TRBV5-4 and TRBJ2-2; D remains unclear. Trimming stripped 0 bases from V and 1 base from J, with 4 bases between. The CDR3 length is 14 residues. Per germline, CDR1 SGHNT and CDR2 YYREEE (reference sequence).

The rearrangement links TRBV7-2 to TRBJ1-3; TRBD1 matches 11 bases. The CDR3 loop spans 16 amino acids. Germline values: CDR1 SGHTA, CDR2 FQGNSA. The trim removed 4 bases at V and 6 bases at J, leaving 8 bases unmatched. The chain's CDR3 is CASSSGRTGGKNTIYF. The DNA for the CDR3 is TGTGCCAGCAGCTCGGGCCGGACAGGGGGCAAAAACACCATATATTTT.

This clone showed up just once. The V gene is TRBV29-1, the J gene TRBJ2-1; TRBD2 agrees at 7 bases. This CDR3 spans 9 amino acids. Trimming took 8 bases from V and 13 from J; bases not matched to a gene: 5. Per germline, CDR1 SQVTM and CDR2 ANQGSEA. The CDR3 nucleotides read TGCAGCTTCCGGGAGGCACAGTTCTTC. This codes for CSFREAQFF.

This clone was seen a few times. The V gene is TRBV19, the J gene TRBJ2-2; D gene ambiguous. There are 12 residues in the CDR3. Between the trimmed V and J ends, which lost 3 bases and 8 bases, there was a span of 7 bases. Germline V lookup: CDR1 LNHDA, CDR2 SQIVND (reference sequence). The CDR3 sequence: CASSISPGELFF. The CDR3 DNA is TGTGCCAGTAGTATCAGTCCGGGGGAGCTGTTTTTT. The whole variable domain, remainder taken from reference TRBV19 and TRBJ2-2, is DGGITQSPKYLFRKEGQNVTLSCEQNLNHDAMYWYRQDPGQGLRLIYYSQIVNDFQKGDIAEGYSVSREKKESFPLTVTSAQKNPTAFYLCASSISPGELFFGEGSRLTVL.

The J gene is TRBJ2-5, the V gene TRBV15; D gene ambiguous. This CDR3 is built from 13 residues. Germline V gives CDR1 LNHNV, CDR2 YYDKDF (reference sequence). Trimming pared 1 base from V and 5 bases from J, leaving 8 bases between. The DNA of the CDR3 is TGTGCCACCAGCAGAGTGGGGAAGGAGACCCAGTACTTC. It encodes CATSRVGKETQYF.

The chain links TRBV5-4 to TRBJ2-7; TRBD1 aligns across 7 bases. Germline-derived CDR1 and CDR2 are SGHNT and YYREEE (reference sequence). V dropped 2 bases and J dropped 5; count of bases not matched to a gene: 19. The CDR3 runs 18 residues. In DNA, the CDR3 is TGTGCCAGCAGCTTCGAGCAATTTTCGGAGACAGGGTGGAACGAGCAGTACTTC. This sequence encodes CASSFEQFSETGWNEQYF.

This chain connects TRBV7-6 to TRBJ2-1, with 7 bases fitting TRBD2. V lost 5 bases and J lost 10; bases outside the gene matches: 11. The CDR3 has 14 residues. The germline gives CDR1 SGHVS, CDR2 FNYEAQ. The CDR3 spells CASSPRGGGPEQFF. DNA of the CDR3: TGTGCCAGCAGCCCAAGGGGCGGGGGACCCGAGCAGTTCTTC. Full variable domain (missing parts from reference TRBV7-6 and TRBJ2-1): GAGVSQSPRYKVTKRGQDVALRCDPISGHVSLYWYRQALGQGPEFLTYFNYEAQQDKSGLPNDRFSAERPEGSISTLTIQRTEQRDSAMYRCASSPRGGGPEQFFGPGTRLTVL.

V and J are TRBV11-3 and TRBJ1-2; D is possibly TRBD1 (5 bases). V lost 4 bases and J lost 4, with 22 bases in between. Germline V gene lookup returns CDR1 SGHNT and CDR2 YENEEA. The CDR3 runs 17 residues. CDR3: CASSSNPPPGRRYGYTF. CDR3 sequence (DNA): TGTGCCAGCAGCTCAAACCCCCCCCCAGGGAGGCGCTATGGCTACACCTTC.

This clone was found a few times. The J gene is TRBJ2-7, the V gene TRBV2; D unresolved. Germline V gene lookup returns CDR1 SNHLY and CDR2 FYNNEI. The CDR3 is made up of 13 amino acids. Trimming cost V 7 bases and J 3 bases, with 13 bases left between them. The CDR3 DNA reads as TGTGCCAGCAATCTCGGGCTCAGCTACGAGCAGTACTTC. It encodes CASNLGLSYEQYF.

The chain combines TRBV7-6 with TRBJ1-4; D is ambiguous. Trimming took 5 bases from V and 3 from J, leaving 13 bases between them. This CDR3 contains 15 residues. Germline assignment: CDR1 SGHVS and CDR2 FNYEAQ. The CDR3 loop reads CASSPGLGANEKLFF. In nucleotides, the CDR3 is TGTGCCAGCAGCCCAGGTCTCGGGGCTAATGAAAAACTGTTTTTT.

The J gene is TRBJ2-1, the V gene TRBV27; 11 nucleotides line up with TRBD2. This CDR3 has 14 residues. Germline loops: CDR1 MNHEY, CDR2 SMNVEV (reference sequence). The ends lost 6 bases at V and 5 bases at J; junction bases unmatched: 3. The CDR3 bases are TGTGCCAGCAGGCTTAGCGGGAGGGACAATGAGCAGTTCTTC. Translated, it gives CASRLSGRDNEQFF.

V is TRBV19 and J is TRBJ1-1; no firm D call. Germline V gene lookup returns CDR1 LNHDA and CDR2 SQIVND (reference sequence). The CDR3 length is 13 residues. Trimming stripped 2 bases from V and 5 bases from J, with 9 bases between. In nucleotides, the CDR3 is TGTGCCAGTAGTATAAAAGAAGGGACTGAAGCTTTCTTT. Protein product: CASSIKEGTEAFF.

The chain employs TRBV11-2 and TRBJ2-7, with 8 positions matching TRBD1. This CDR3 has 13 residues. The germline CDR1 and CDR2 sequences are SGHAT and FQNNGV. V lost 6 bases, J lost 3 bases, and 4 bases stayed unmatched. The CDR3 DNA is TGTGCCAGCAGTTCCGGGACAGGCTACGAGCAGTACTTC. Its protein is CASSSGTGYEQYF.

The rearrangement links TRBV7-9 to TRBJ2-1; D uncertain. This CDR3 contains 12 residues. Trimming pared 4 bases from V and 6 bases from J, leaving 7 bases between. Per the germline V gene, CDR1 is SEHNR and CDR2 is FQNEAQ (reference sequence). The CDR3 is CASSSMTNEQFF. The CDR3 DNA follows: TGTGCCAGCAGCTCAATGACCAATGAGCAGTTCTTC. The full variable domain, in which reference TRBV7-9 and TRBJ2-1 provide the parts outside the CDR3, is DTGVSQNPRHKITKRGQNVTFRCDPISEHNRLYWYRQTLGQGPEFLTYFQNEAQLEKSRLLSDRFSAERPKGSFSTLEIQRTEQGDSAMYLCASSSMTNEQFFGPGTRLTVL.